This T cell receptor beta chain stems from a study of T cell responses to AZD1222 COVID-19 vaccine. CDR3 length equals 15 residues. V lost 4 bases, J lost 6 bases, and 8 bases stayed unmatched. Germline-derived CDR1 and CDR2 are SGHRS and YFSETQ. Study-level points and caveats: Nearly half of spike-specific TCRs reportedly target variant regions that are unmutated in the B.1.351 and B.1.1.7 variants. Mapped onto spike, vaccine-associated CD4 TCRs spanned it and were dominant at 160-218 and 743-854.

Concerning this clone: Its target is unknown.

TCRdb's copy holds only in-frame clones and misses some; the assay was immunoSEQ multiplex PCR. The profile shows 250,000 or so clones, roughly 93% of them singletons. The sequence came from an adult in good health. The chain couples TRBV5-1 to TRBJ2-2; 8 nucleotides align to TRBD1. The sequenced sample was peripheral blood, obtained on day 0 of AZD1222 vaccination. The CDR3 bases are TGCGCCAGCAGCACAGGGACAGGTCGAGCCGGGGAGCTGTTTTTT. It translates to CASSTGTGRAGELFF.